This section outlines one T cell receptor beta chain sequence together with its context. Its recognized antigen is unknown. One base away there is no much larger clone; base qualities are not given. The collaborating institutions used their own protocols to collect whole blood in K2EDTA tubes. For TCRbeta analysis, collaborator samples were shipped as frozen whole blood, as isolated PBMCs, or as DNA extracted from either sample type. TCRbeta CDR3 regions were amplified from genomic DNA using the immunoSEQ Assay, a bias-controlled multiplex PCR. On the authors' methods: The number of nucleated cells in each sample was estimated by amplification of reference gene primers within the assay. To quantify the absolute abundance of each unique TCRbeta CDR3 rearrangement, sequence reads were collapsed and filtered. Productive Simpson clonality was computed per sample as the square root of Simpson's diversity index over productive rearrangements. Sourced from immuneACCESS, this table was stored by TCRdb with only in-frame sequences that have V and J called. A share of the clones is absent; for the studies checked, an unresolved V gene accounts for under half, and the remainder has no known explanation. V and J calls plus clone size are reproduced from that table; the DNA served to infer D and trimming. The sample data list some 100,000 clones, and approximately 89% of these were observed just once. The top ten hold 0.97% of the sample.

The data are from a study of blood T cell repertoires in COVID-19 (dated by TCRdb to the early 2020s). Turning to the overall study: Samples from collaborators originated in the United States, Italy and Spain and spanned both the acute and convalescent phases of COVID-19. The material from the prospective study consisted of cDNA or gDNA derived from T cells, B-cell-depleted T cells, or PBMCs. Subjects who had been exposed to COVID-19, were actively infected with it, or had recovered from it provided the deeply sampled blood TCRbeta repertoires that made up the dataset. The repertoires were released in a freely available public database meant as a resource for research on the immune response to SARS-CoV-2. The samples were drawn from two sources: the first 160 participants of the ongoing ImmuneRACE study, and 1,200 or so subjects contributed by 6 global collaborators. Nearly every sample came with metadata listing a de-identified subject ID, COVID-19 status, age in years and sex. HLA class I and class II types, where available, came from metadata supplied by the sample provider rather than from assay-based typing. Study-wide conclusions, independent of this receptor: The quantity of clinical and demographic metadata differed by source and by participant and was supplied without curation.

This sequence was found in a man aged 55 to 70 with acute or convalescent COVID-19. The sequencing sample was made of peripheral blood.

The DNA sequence is as follows: TGTGCCAGCAGTTTAGGCAGGGGGGACTATGGCTACACCTTC. It codes for CASSLGRGDYGYTF. The V and J genes are TRBV28 and TRBJ1-2, with 7 bases in between that match TRBD1. V is pruned by 2 bases and J by 3 bases, leaving 3 bases of the junction without a gene match. Per the germline V gene, MDHEN is the CDR1 and SYDVKM is the CDR2. The CDR3 goes from the cysteine to the phenylalanine over 14 residues. This entry keeps only the CDR3 DNA: 42 bases, framed from base 1.